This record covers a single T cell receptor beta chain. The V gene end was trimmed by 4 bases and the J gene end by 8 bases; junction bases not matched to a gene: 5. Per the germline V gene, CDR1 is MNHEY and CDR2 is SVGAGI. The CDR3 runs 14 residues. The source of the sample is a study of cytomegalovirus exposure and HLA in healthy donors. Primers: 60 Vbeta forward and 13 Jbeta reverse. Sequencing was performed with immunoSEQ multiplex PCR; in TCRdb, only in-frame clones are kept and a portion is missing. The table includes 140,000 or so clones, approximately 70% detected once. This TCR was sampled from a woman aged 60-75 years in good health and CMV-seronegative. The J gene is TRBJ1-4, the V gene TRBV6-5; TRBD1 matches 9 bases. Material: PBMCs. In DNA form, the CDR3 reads TGTGCCAGCAGTTCAAACAGGGGGCGGGAAAAACTGTTTTTT. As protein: CASSSNRGREKLFF.